This TCR beta chain originates from a study of immune cell composition in non-small cell lung cancer. V was pared by 1 base and J by 5 bases, with 24 bases between. CDR1 and CDR2 (germline): SGHNT, YYREEE (reference sequence). CDR3 length: 18 residues. The table came from immunoSEQ multiplex PCR; TCRdb's copy has only in-frame clones and leaves some out. The sample yields about 11,000 clones, under 65% seen once. As for this clone: The antigen is not known.

Genomic DNA came from frozen unsorted single-cell suspensions. Study-level results: Adenocarcinomas with higher top tumour-associated clone frequency had more reactive TILs.

Sequenced material: lung tumor tissue. The chain carries TRBV5-4 and TRBJ2-5; the D gene is possibly TRBD2 (6 bases). The clonotype comes from a human donor with non-small cell lung cancer. The CDR3, as DNA: TGTGCCAGCAGCTTGCGACGACGGTCTAGTGGGGAGGTTGAGACCCAGTACTTC. It is translated as CASSLRRRSSGEVETQYF.